This T cell receptor beta chain is from a study of shared clonotypes between healthy human individuals. Broader study findings: A reduction in generation probabilities was seen for non-shared clonotypes relative to those shared by all four donors. Researchers found naive subsets generally carried larger estimated richness than memory subsets.

Of note for this clone: Antigen: not known.

Only CD45RO-negative cells positively selected for CCR7 counted as naive CD8 cells, so terminally differentiated effector memory CD45RA+ cells were excluded. Profiled with immunoSEQ multiplex PCR; TCRdb holds only in-frame clones, not every one. The sample holds a few million clones, about 94% seen once. Germline CDR1 is MDHEN and CDR2 is SYDVKM. This CDR3 spans 18 amino acids. Trimming pared 10 bases from V and 6 bases from J, leaving 32 bases between. The origin of this receptor is a man aged 18 to 30 in good health. Some clones in this sample may be carry-over from other donors' samples. Sequenced sample: naive CD8+ T cells from PBMCs. J is TRBJ2-3 and V is TRBV28, with D possibly being TRBD2 (7 bases). CDR3 DNA: TGTGCCACCGATTCCCCCAGGGGAGGGTGGCGGGAGAGGGATACGCAGTATTTT. The encoded protein is CATDSPRGGWRERDTQYF.